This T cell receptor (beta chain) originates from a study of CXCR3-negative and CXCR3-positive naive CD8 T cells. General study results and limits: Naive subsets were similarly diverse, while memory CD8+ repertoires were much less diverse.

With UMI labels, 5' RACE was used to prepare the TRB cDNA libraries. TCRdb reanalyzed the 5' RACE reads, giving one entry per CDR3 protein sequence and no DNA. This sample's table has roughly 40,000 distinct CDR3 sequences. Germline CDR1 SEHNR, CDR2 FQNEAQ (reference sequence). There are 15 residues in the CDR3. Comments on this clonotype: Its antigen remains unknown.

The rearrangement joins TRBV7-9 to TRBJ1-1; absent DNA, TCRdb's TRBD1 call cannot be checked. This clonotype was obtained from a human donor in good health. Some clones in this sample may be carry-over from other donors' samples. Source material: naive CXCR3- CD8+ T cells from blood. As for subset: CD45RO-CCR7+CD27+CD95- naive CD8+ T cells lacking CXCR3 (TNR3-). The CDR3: CASSARDRGHAEAFF.